One and the same sample provided the 5 T cell receptor beta chains below, sequenced in a study of vaccination and CD4 T cells after COVID-19. Treatment here: roughly ten-day PBMC culture with coronavirus spike peptide pools or control peptides (ViraFEST assay). No antigen has been assigned to these receptors. The study sequenced cultured CD4+ T cell DNA using the Oncomine TCR Beta short-read assay. MiXCR was run by TCRdb on the PCR reads, yielding one entry per CDR3 protein. There are approximately 21,000 distinct CDR3 sequences in the sample; over 45% occur only once, and about 13% lies in the top ten. The sample consisted of cultured CD4+ T cells from blood. Every receptor here comes from a human donor with COVID-19.

In this sample, this clonotype turned up once. The V call is TRBV15, the J call TRBJ2-2, with unresolved D. The CDR3 extends over 15 amino acids. V dropped 1 base and J dropped 7 bases, with 13 bases sitting between them. CDR1 is LNHNV, CDR2 YYDKDF, per germline (reference sequence). Here the CDR3 DNA reads TGTGCCACCAGCAGAGCTGTGGGGTTCGGCGGGGAGCTGTTTTTT. Translated: CATSRAVGFGGELFF.

The V gene is TRBV7-3, the J gene TRBJ2-5; TRBD1 or TRBD2 may be the D gene (5 bases each). The CDR3 covers 14 residues. Germline-derived CDR1 and CDR2 are SGHTA and FQGTGA. Between the trimmed V and J ends, which lost 3 bases and 4 bases, there was a span of 12 bases. For the CDR3, the DNA is TGTGCCAGCAGCTTCAAGGGACGGGGAGAGACCCAGTACTTC. Its protein is CASSFKGRGETQYF. Using reference TRBV7-3 and TRBJ2-5 for the parts outside the CDR3, the full variable domain is GAGVSQTPSNKVTEKGKYVELRCDPISGHTALYWYRQSLGQGPEFLIYFQGTGAADDSGLPNDRFFAVRPEGSVSTLKIQRTERGDSAVYLCASSFKGRGETQYFGPGTRLLVL.

The chain carries TRBV20-1 and TRBJ1-3; D unresolved. CDR1 DFQATT and CDR2 SNEGSKA come from the germline V gene (reference sequence). The germline V and J ends were trimmed by 3 bases and 4 bases, with 1 base remaining between them. The CDR3 is made up of 10 amino acids. The CDR3 protein is CSARGNTIYF. The CDR3 nucleotides read TGCAGTGCTAGGGGAAACACCATATATTTT.

This sequence joins TRBV19 and TRBJ2-7, with TRBD1 matching over 8 bases. J was trimmed by 5 bases and V by 5 bases; bases with no gene match: 11. Germline assignment: CDR1 LNHDA and CDR2 SQIVND (reference sequence). The CDR3 length is 15 residues. CDR3 bases: TGTGCCAGTAGTCCCCCGGGACAGGCGAGGGACGAGCAGTACTTC. Translated: CASSPPGQARDEQYF.

The chain uses TRBV6-1 and TRBJ1-1; D perhaps matches TRBD1 (5 bases). Trimming stripped 8 bases from V and 6 bases from J, with 10 bases between. This CDR3 has 11 residues. Germline values: CDR1 MNHNS, CDR2 SASEGT. The CDR3 sequence is CASCRVSEAFF. CDR3 bases: TGTGCCAGCTGCAGGGTCTCTGAAGCTTTCTTT.